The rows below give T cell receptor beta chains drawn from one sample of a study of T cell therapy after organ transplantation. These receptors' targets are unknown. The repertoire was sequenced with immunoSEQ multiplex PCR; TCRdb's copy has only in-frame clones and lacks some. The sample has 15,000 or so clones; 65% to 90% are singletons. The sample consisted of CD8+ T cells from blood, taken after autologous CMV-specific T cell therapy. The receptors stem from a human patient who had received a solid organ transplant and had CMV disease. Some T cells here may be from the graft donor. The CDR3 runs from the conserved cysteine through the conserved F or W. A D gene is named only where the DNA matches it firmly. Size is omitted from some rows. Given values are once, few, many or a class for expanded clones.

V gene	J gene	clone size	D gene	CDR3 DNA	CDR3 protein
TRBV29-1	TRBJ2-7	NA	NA	TGCAGCGTTAAGGGTGGCCAGCTCAACTACGAGCAGTACTTC	CSVKGGQLNYEQYF
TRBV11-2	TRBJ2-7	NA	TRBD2	TGTGCCAGCAGCTTAGACTTCGGGGGGCAAGCGGGAGGTCCTCCCTACGAGCAGTACTTC	CASSLDFGGQAGGPPYEQYF
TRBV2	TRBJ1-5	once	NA	TGTGCCAGCAGTGGATCGAAGGGGAGCAATCAGCCCCAGCATTTT	CASSGSKGSNQPQHF
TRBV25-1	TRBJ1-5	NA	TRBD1	TGTGCCAGCAGCCAGGGGGTTGGTGATCAGCCCCAGCATTTT	CASSQGVGDQPQHF
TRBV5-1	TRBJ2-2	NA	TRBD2	TGCGCCAGCAGCTTGGTCCAGGGAGGGACCGGGGAGCTGTTTTTT	CASSLVQGGTGELFF
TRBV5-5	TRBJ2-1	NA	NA	TGTGCCAGCAGCTTCGAACCGACCTTGTTCTTC	CASSFEPTLFF
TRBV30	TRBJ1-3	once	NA	TGTGCCTGGAGAGGTGGTAAGGCTGGAAACACCATATATTTT	CAWRGGKAGNTIYF
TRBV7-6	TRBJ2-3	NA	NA	TGTGCCAGCAGCTCAACTAGGATCGGAGATACGCAGTATTTT	CASSSTRIGDTQYF
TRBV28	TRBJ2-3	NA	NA	TGTGCCAGCAGTTCCTCGGTGCCGGGAAGGGTAATGACAGATACGCAGTATTTT	CASSSSVPGRVMTDTQYF
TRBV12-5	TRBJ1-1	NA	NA	TGTGCTAGTGGTTTATTAGTAGGGAACAATGAAGCTTTCTTT	CASGLLVGNNEAFF
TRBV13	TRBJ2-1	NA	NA	TGTGCCAGCAGTACGACACCCGAGCAGTTCTTC	CASSTTPEQFF
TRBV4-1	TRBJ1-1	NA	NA	TGCGCCAGCAGCCAAAGGCTGAGTTTAAACACTGAAGCTTTCTTT	CASSQRLSLNTEAFF
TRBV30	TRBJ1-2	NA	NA	TGTGCCTGGGGAAAAAACTATGGCTACACCTTC	CAWGKNYGYTF
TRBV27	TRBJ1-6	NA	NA	TGTGCCAGCAGTTATGTGACAGGCGGACGTATAGTCTCCTATAATTCACCCCTCCACTTT	CASSYVTGGRIVSYNSPLHF
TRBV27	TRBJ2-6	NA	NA	TGTGCCAGCAGCCAGCCTCCGGGGTCTGGGGCCAACGTCCTGACTTTC	CASSQPPGSGANVLTF
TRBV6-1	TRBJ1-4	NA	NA	TGTGCCAGCAGTGAAGCGCTCGGGACTTGGGAACGCAGTGAAAAACTGTTTTTT	CASSEALGTWERSEKLFF
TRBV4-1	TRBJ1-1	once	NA	TGCGCCAGCAGCCCAGCCGGGGGGGGGAACACTGAAGCTTTCTTT	CASSPAGGGNTEAFF
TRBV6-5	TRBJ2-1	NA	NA	TGTGCCAGCAGTTACTCTGGAACTCAGCAGTTCTTC	CASSYSGTQQFF
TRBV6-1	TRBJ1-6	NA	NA	TGTGCCAGCAGGGAAAGGACAGAAGGGTATTCACCCCTCCACTTT	CASRERTEGYSPLHF
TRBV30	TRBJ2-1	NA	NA	TGTGCCTGGAGTTATGGGGCAGAGCAGTTCTTC	CAWSYGAEQFF
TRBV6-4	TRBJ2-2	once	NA	TGTGCCAGCAGTGACGTTTTTGGGGCGAACACCGGGGAGCTGTTTTTT	CASSDVFGANTGELFF
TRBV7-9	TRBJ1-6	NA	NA	TGTGCCAGCAGCTTAGGGTTAGATAATTCACCCCTCCACTTT	CASSLGLDNSPLHF
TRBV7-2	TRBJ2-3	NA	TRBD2	TGTGCCAGCAGTCCGAGCGGGAGTGTTTGGGATACGCAGTATTTT	CASSPSGSVWDTQYF
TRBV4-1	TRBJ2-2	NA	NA	TGCGCCAGCAGCCAAGTAGTTGCGGGTCGGGCCGGGGAGCTGTTTTTT	CASSQVVAGRAGELFF
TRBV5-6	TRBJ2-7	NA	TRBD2	TGTGCCAGCAGTACAGGACTAGCGGATATGAGCTCCTACGAGCAGTACTTC	CASSTGLADMSSYEQYF
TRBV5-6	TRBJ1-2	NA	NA	TGTGCCAGCAGCTTGGCCGGGGTTAACTATGGCTACACCTTC	CASSLAGVNYGYTF
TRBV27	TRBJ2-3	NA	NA	TGTGCCAGCAGTTTATTGGGGGATACGCAGTATTTT	CASSLLGDTQYF
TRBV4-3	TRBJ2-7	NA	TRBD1	TGCGCCAGCAGCCAAGTACAGGGGCCCTACGAGCAGTACTTC	CASSQVQGPYEQYF